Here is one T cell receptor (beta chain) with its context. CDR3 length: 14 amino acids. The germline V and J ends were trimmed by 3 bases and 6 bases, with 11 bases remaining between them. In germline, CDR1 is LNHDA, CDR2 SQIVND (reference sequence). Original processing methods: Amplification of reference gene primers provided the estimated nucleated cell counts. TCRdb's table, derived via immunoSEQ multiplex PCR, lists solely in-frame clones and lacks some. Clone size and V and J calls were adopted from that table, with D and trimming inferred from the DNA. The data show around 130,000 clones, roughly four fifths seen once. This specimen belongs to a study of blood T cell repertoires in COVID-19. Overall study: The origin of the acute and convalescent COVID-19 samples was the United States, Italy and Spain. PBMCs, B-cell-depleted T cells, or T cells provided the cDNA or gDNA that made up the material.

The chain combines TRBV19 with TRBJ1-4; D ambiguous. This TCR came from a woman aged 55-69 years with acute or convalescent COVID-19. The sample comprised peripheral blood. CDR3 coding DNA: TGTGCCAGTAGTATGTATACTTCGGATGAAAAACTGTTTTTT. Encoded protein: CASSMYTSDEKLFF.